The entry below gives a single T cell receptor beta chain sequence along with its context. The antigen remains undetermined. In the same sample, other DNA sequences code for this CDR3. TCRdb keeps only in-frame clones here, not all; method: immunoSEQ multiplex PCR. The table includes approximately 150,000 clones, more than 85% detected once. This record belongs to a study of cytomegalovirus exposure and HLA in healthy donors. Across the study: The 120 validation repertoires were produced on the same platform as the roughly 700 repertoires of the first cohort. This was reported in a later analysis. Study-wide findings and caveats: Overall, roughly 150 TCR beta chains were annotated as cytomegalovirus-associated. High specificity and sensitivity for cytomegalovirus status were reported for the classifier.

Germline V gene sequence: CDR1 SGHRS, CDR2 YFSETQ. V shed 4 bases and J 3 bases; nucleotides not matched to a gene: 3. This CDR3 is 13 amino acids long. Sequenced input: PBMCs. The sequence came from a man between 18 and 35 years old in good health and CMV-seronegative. The chain employs TRBV5-1 and TRBJ2-5; 7 bases line up with TRBD1. The CDR3 DNA reads TGCGCCAGCAGCCTACAGGGGAAAGAGACCCAGTACTTC. The encoded protein is CASSLQGKETQYF.